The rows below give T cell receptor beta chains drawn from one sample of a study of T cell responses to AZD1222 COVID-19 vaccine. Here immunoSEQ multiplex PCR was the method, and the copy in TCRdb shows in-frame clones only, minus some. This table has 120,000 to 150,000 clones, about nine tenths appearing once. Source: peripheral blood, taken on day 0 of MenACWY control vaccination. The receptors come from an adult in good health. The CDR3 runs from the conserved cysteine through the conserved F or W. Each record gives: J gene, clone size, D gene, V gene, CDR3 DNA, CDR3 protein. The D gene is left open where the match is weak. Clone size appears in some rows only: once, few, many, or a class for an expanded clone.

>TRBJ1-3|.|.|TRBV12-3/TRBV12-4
TGTGCCAGCAGTAAAGGAAACACCATATATTTT
CASSKGNTIYF
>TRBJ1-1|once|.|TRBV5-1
TGCGCCAGCAGCTCCGGGGTGGGCACTGAAGCTTTCTTT
CASSSGVGTEAFF
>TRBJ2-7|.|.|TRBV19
TGTGCCAGTAGTATAGGGACAGCGGGCTCCTACGAGCAGTACTTC
CASSIGTAGSYEQYF
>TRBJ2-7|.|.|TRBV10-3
TGTGCCATCAGTGAGTTTCGGGACTCCTACGAGCAGTACTTC
CAISEFRDSYEQYF
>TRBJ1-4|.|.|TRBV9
TGTGCCAGCACTCCGGAGGAGGGCTTAAATGAAAAACTGTTTTTT
CASTPEEGLNEKLFF
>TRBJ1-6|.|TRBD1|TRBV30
TGTGCCTGGAGCCGGGACAGCTATTCACCCCTCCACTTT
CAWSRDSYSPLHF
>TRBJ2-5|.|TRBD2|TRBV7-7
TGTGCTAGCAGCTTATTCGGGAGGGAGACCCAGTACTTC
CASSLFGRETQYF
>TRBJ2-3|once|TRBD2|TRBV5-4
TGTGCCAGCAGCTCAGGACTAGCGGGCACAGATACGCAGTATTTT
CASSSGLAGTDTQYF
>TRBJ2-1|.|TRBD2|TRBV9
TGTGCCAGCAGCGTACGAGGGAGGGGATTTGGGACCAATGAGCAGTTCTTC
CASSVRGRGFGTNEQFF
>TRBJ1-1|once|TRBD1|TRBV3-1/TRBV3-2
TGTGCCAGCAGCCAATTTCACAGGGGCACTGAAGCTTTCTTT
CASSQFHRGTEAFF
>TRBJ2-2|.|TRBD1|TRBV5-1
TGCGCCAGCAGCCAGGGACAGGATACCGGGGAGCTGTTTTTT
CASSQGQDTGELFF
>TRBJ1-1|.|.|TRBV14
TGTGCCAGCAGCCCCACGGGGGAGACTGAAGCTTTCTTT
CASSPTGETEAFF
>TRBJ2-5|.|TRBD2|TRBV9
TGTGCCAGCAGCTGGACTAGCGGGGTACAAGAGACCCAGTACTTC
CASSWTSGVQETQYF
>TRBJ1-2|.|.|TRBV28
TGTGCCAGCAGTTTCCGACAGCCGTATGGCTACACCTTC
CASSFRQPYGYTF
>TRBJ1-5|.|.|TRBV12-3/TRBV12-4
TGTGCCAGCAGTTTAGGCCTGGTACTACCCCAGCATTTT
CASSLGLVLPQHF
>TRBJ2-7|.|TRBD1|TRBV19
TGTGCCAGTAGTCTCCAAGGGACAGGGGGCTACGAGCAGTACTTC
CASSLQGTGGYEQYF
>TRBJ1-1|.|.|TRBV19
TGTGCCAGTAGTCTCACCTTACAGGCCGGGAACACTGAAGCTTTCTTT
CASSLTLQAGNTEAFF
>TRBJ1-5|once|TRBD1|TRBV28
TGTGCCAGCAGTCCTGCCGGGACAGGGGGCCATCAGCCCCAGCATTTT
CASSPAGTGGHQPQHF
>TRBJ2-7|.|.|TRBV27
TGTGCCAGCAGTTTCCCTGACAAACCCTACGAGCAGTACTTC
CASSFPDKPYEQYF
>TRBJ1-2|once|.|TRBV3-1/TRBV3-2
TGTGCCAGCAGCTATACAGCTAACTATGGCTACACCTTC
CASSYTANYGYTF
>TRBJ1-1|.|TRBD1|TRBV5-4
TGTGCCAGCAGCCCACCGACCGGACAGGGGGCTAACACTGAAGCTTTCTTT
CASSPPTGQGANTEAFF
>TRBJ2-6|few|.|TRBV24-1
TGTGCCACCAGGAGGGTCTCTGGGGCCAACGTCCTGACTTTC
CATRRVSGANVLTF
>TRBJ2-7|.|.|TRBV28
TGTGCCAGCAGCCCAAGATACGAGCAGTACTTC
CASSPRYEQYF
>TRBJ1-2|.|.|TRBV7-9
TGTGCCAGCAGCTTAGCTAACGCAAGAAGCTATGGCTACACCTTC
CASSLANARSYGYTF
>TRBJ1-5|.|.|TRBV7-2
TGTGCCAGCAGCTTAGGTCGGGACAATCAGCCCCAGCATTTT
CASSLGRDNQPQHF